This TCR beta chain derives from a study of post-analysis software for immune sequencing data. Findings and limits, study-wide: A handful of TRBV segments were significantly more frequent in patients than in controls. TRBV5-6, TRBV5-1 and TRBV20-1 were among these segments. Compared with controls, patients showed significantly lower normalized Chao1 diversity.

Unique molecular identifiers were carried by the TCR beta cDNA libraries. Each CDR3 protein gets one entry after TCRdb re-called the PCR reads with MiXCR. The sample has around 500,000 distinct CDR3 sequences, approximately 34% seen once. The CDR3 contains 8 residues. The germline V gene has CDR1 DFQATT and CDR2 SNEGSKA (reference sequence). A word on this clonotype: Its antigen is still unknown.

What was sequenced was blood. The TCR was taken from a girl aged 2-17 years with multiple sclerosis. The chain recombines TRBV20-1 with TRBJ2-1; D call uncertain. The CDR3 bases are TGCAGGGCCAATGAGCAGTTCTTC. This sequence encodes CRANEQFF.